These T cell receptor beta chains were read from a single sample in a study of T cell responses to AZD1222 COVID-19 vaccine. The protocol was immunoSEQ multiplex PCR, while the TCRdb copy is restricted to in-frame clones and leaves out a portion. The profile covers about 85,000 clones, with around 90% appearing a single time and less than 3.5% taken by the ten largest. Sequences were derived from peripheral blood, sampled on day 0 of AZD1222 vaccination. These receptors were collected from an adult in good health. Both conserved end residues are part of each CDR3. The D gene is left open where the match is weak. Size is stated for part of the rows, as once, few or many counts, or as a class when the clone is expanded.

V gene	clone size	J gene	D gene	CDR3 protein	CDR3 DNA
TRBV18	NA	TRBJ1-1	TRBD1	CASSPRDRAGPEAFF	TGTGCCAGCTCACCAAGGGACAGGGCTGGACCTGAAGCTTTCTTT
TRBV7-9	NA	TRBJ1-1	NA	CASSSARASEAFF	TGTGCCAGCAGCTCCGCCCGGGCTTCTGAAGCTTTCTTT
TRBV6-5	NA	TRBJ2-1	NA	CASTLLWGDNEQFF	TGTGCCAGCACCTTACTTTGGGGGGACAATGAGCAGTTCTTC
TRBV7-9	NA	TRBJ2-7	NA	CASSSPPQYEQYF	TGTGCCAGCAGCTCCCCCCCCCAGTACGAGCAGTACTTC
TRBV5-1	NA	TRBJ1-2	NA	CASSSRDAPGSGYTF	TGCGCCAGCAGCTCCCGGGACGCCCCCGGCTCTGGCTACACCTTC
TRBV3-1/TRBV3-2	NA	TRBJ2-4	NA	CASSQVRKENIQYF	TGTGCCAGCAGCCAAGTTAGGAAAGAAAACATTCAGTACTTC
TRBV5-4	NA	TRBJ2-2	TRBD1	CASRPGTDNTGELFF	TGTGCCAGCAGACCCGGGACAGATAACACCGGGGAGCTGTTTTTT
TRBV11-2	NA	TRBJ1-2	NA	CASSLDWKDGYTF	TGTGCCAGCAGCTTAGATTGGAAGGATGGCTACACCTTC
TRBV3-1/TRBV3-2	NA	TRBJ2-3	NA	CASSQDGDSTDTQYF	TGTGCCAGCAGCCAAGATGGGGACAGCACAGATACGCAGTATTTT
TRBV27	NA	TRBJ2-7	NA	CASSPLRANEQYF	TGTGCCAGCAGCCCCCTAAGGGCTAACGAGCAGTACTTC
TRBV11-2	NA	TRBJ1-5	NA	CASSLGGRQPQHF	TGTGCCAGCAGCTTAGGGGGGCGTCAGCCCCAGCATTTT
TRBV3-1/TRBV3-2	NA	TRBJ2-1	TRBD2	CASSLRTSGDPYNEQFF	TGTGCCAGCAGCCTTCGGACTAGCGGGGACCCCTACAATGAGCAGTTCTTC
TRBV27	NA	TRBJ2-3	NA	CASSLSWTLSTDTQYF	TGTGCCAGCAGTTTATCGTGGACTCTTAGCACAGATACGCAGTATTTT
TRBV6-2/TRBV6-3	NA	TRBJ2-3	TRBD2	CASSYSVGSGTRTDTQYF	TGTGCCAGCAGTTATTCCGTTGGTAGCGGGACTCGCACAGATACGCAGTATTTT
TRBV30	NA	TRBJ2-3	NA	CAWSAGGRRGDTQYF	TGTGCCTGGAGTGCCGGGGGCCGGCGGGGAGATACGCAGTATTTT
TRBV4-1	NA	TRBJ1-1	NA	CASSQVGPTNTEAFF	TGCGCCAGCAGCCAAGTGGGGCCGACGAACACTGAAGCTTTCTTT
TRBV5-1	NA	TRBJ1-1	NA	CATCGQQNTEAFF	TGCGCCACCTGTGGGCAGCAGAACACTGAAGCTTTCTTT
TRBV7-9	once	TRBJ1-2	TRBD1	CASTRDRNGYTF	TGTGCCAGTACCCGGGACAGAAATGGCTACACCTTC
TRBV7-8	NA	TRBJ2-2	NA	CAGRAGVTGELFF	TGTGCCGGGAGGGCAGGGGTCACCGGGGAGCTGTTTTTT
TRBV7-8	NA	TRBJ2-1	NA	CASSSTGNNEQFF	TGTGCCAGCAGCTCCACAGGGAACAATGAGCAGTTCTTC
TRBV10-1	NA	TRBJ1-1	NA	CASSSRGRTEAFF	TGCGCCAGCAGTAGCCGGGGGAGAACTGAAGCTTTCTTT
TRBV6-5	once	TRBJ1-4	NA	CASTTRSFNEKLFF	TGTGCCAGCACCACCAGGTCCTTTAATGAAAAACTGTTTTTT
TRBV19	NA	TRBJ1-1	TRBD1	CASGLTGAGTEAFF	TGTGCCAGTGGCCTGACAGGGGCCGGCACTGAAGCTTTCTTT
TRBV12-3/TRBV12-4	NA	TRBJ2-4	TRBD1	CASRGQGVNIQYF	TGTGCCAGCAGGGGACAGGGGGTGAACATTCAGTACTTC
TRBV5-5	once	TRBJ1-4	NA	CASSLEGRAEKLFF	TGTGCCAGCAGCTTGGAAGGGAGGGCTGAAAAACTGTTTTTT
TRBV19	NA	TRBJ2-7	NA	CASRIDKTSYEQYF	TGTGCCAGTAGGATAGACAAGACCTCCTACGAGCAGTACTTC
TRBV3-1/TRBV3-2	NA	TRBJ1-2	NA	CASSPWAGEANYGYTF	TGTGCCAGCAGCCCCTGGGCAGGTGAAGCTAACTATGGCTACACCTTC
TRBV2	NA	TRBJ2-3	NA	CASKSQNTQYF	TGTGCCAGCAAGAGTCAGAATACGCAGTATTTT
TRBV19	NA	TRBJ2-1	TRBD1	CASSMWDRVNNEQFF	TGTGCCAGTAGTATGTGGGACAGGGTAAACAATGAGCAGTTCTTC
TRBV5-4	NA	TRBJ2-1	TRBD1	CASSPQDRGAYNEQFF	TGTGCCAGCAGCCCCCAGGACAGGGGGGCCTACAATGAGCAGTTCTTC
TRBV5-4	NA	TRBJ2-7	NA	CASSAPGTSNRYEQYF	TGTGCCAGCAGCGCGCCCGGGACCAGCAACCGGTACGAGCAGTACTTC
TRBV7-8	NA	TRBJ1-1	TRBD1	CASSRRQGANTEAFF	TGTGCCAGCAGCCGACGACAGGGGGCGAACACTGAAGCTTTCTTT
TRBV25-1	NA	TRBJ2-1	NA	CASIRGFGEYNEQFF	TGTGCCAGCATCCGAGGCTTCGGGGAGTACAATGAGCAGTTCTTC
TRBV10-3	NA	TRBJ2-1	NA	CAISESGLANNEQFF	TGTGCCATCAGTGAGTCCGGGCTAGCGAACAATGAGCAGTTCTTC
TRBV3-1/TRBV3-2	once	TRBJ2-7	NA	CASSQGAWEGGYYEQYF	TGTGCCAGCAGCCAAGGGGCATGGGAGGGGGGATATTACGAGCAGTACTTC
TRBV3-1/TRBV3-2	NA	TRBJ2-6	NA	CASSRNGGREAGANVLTF	TGTGCCAGCAGCCGTAACGGGGGTAGGGAAGCTGGGGCCAACGTCCTGACTTTC
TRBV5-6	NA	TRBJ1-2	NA	CASSVVGNYGYTF	TGTGCCAGCAGCGTTGTCGGAAACTATGGCTACACCTTC
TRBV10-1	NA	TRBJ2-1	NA	CASSSGTKGYNEQFF	TGCGCCAGCAGTTCCGGGACAAAAGGCTACAATGAGCAGTTCTTC
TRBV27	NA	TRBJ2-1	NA	CASSPRLVSSYNEQFF	TGTGCCAGCAGTCCCCGACTGGTTAGCTCCTACAATGAGCAGTTCTTC
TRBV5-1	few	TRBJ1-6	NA	CASSGDPSEESPLHF	TGCGCCAGCAGCGGAGACCCGAGCGAGGAATCACCCCTCCACTTT
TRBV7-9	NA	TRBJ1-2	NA	CASSDSGRRYGYTF	TGTGCCAGCAGCGACTCAGGCCGCCGCTATGGCTACACCTTC
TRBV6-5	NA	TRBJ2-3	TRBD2	CASSYGFSGGGDTQYF	TGTGCCAGCAGTTACGGGTTTAGCGGGGGGGGAGATACGCAGTATTTT
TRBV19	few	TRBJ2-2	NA	CASSDRLGGGELFF	TGTGCCAGTAGCGACAGGTTAGGCGGCGGGGAGCTGTTTTTT
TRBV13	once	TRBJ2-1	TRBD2	CASSLRGRAPYNEQFF	TGTGCCAGCAGCTTACGTGGGAGGGCCCCCTACAATGAGCAGTTCTTC
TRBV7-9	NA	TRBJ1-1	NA	CASSSGTKIQQAEAFF	TGTGCCAGCAGCTCCGGGACAAAAATCCAACAGGCTGAAGCTTTCTTT
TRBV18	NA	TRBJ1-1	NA	CASSLDRLTEAFF	TGTGCCAGCTCACTTGACAGGTTGACTGAAGCTTTCTTT
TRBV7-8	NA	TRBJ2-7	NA	CASSPRQPPFNEQYF	TGTGCCAGCAGCCCAAGACAGCCGCCGTTTAACGAGCAGTACTTC
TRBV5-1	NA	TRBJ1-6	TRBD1	CASREQGLITPLHF	TGCGCCAGCAGGGAACAGGGGCTCATAACTCCCCTCCACTTT
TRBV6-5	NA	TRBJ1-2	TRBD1	CASSPGTVLGYTF	TGTGCCAGCAGTCCCGGGACAGTCCTAGGCTACACCTTC
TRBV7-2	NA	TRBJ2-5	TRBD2	CASSYPLGRGEETQYF	TGTGCCAGCAGCTACCCACTAGGTCGGGGGGAAGAGACCCAGTACTTC
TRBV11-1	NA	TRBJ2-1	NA	CASSLGGADYDEQFF	TGTGCCAGCAGCTTAGGAGGGGCGGACTACGATGAGCAGTTCTTC
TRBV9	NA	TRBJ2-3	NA	CASSVEEGTRTDTQYF	TGTGCCAGCAGCGTAGAAGAAGGGACCCGCACAGATACGCAGTATTTT
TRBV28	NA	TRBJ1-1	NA	CASTPDRWDTEAFF	TGTGCCAGCACCCCGGACAGATGGGACACTGAAGCTTTCTTT
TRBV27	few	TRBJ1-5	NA	CASSFWASDQPQHF	TGTGCCAGCAGTTTTTGGGCCTCGGATCAGCCCCAGCATTTT